Listed below are T cell receptor beta chains from one sample, sequenced in a study of blood T cell repertoires in COVID-19. TCRdb keeps only in-frame clones here, not all; method: immunoSEQ multiplex PCR. This table has 250,000 to 300,000 clones, over 75% appearing once. Input material: PBMCs or T cells enriched from blood (not recorded which). Receptors originate from a woman in her 50s who had recovered from COVID-19. The CDR3 runs from the conserved cysteine through the conserved F or W. Each record gives: V gene, clone size, J gene, D gene, CDR3 DNA, CDR3 protein. D genes are given only for firm matches. The size field is filled for only some rows; it gives once, few, many or a size class.

V: TRBV10-1
size: -
J: TRBJ2-3
D: TRBD2
DNA: TGCGCCAGCAGTGAAACGCGGGAGCGCGCAGATACGCAGTATTTT
CDR3: CASSETRERADTQYF

V: TRBV19
size: -
J: TRBJ1-2
D: TRBD1
DNA: TGTGCCAGTAAACTGACCGGGACAGGGAAGGGCTACACCTTC
CDR3: CASKLTGTGKGYTF

V: TRBV2
size: -
J: TRBJ2-2
D: TRBD2
DNA: TGTGCCAGCATGGCGGGAGGGAACACCGGGGAGCTGTTTTTT
CDR3: CASMAGGNTGELFF

V: TRBV7-9
size: -
J: TRBJ2-5
D: -
DNA: TGTGCCAGCAGCTTCAGAGGGCCCCCTCTAGATCAAGAGACCCAGTACTTC
CDR3: CASSFRGPPLDQETQYF

V: TRBV2
size: -
J: TRBJ1-2
D: TRBD1
DNA: TGTGCCAGCAGCGTTACAGGGGGGATCTATGGCTACACCTTC
CDR3: CASSVTGGIYGYTF

V: TRBV28
size: -
J: TRBJ1-5
D: -
DNA: TGTGCCAGCAGGGAGCTTAATCAGCCCCAGCATTTT
CDR3: CASRELNQPQHF

V: TRBV6-4
size: -
J: TRBJ2-1
D: TRBD1
DNA: TGTGCCAGCAGTGGCGGACAGGGGGCGCTTAATGAGCAGTTCTTC
CDR3: CASSGGQGALNEQFF

V: TRBV2
size: -
J: TRBJ2-7
D: -
DNA: TGTGCCAGCAGTGAGCTTTATAGCGGAGTCAGCTCCTACGAGCAGTACTTC
CDR3: CASSELYSGVSSYEQYF

V: TRBV28
size: -
J: TRBJ1-5
D: -
DNA: TGTGCCAGCAGTGGCACCGGGACAATTTATAGCAATCAGCCCCAGCATTTT
CDR3: CASSGTGTIYSNQPQHF

V: TRBV5-6
size: -
J: TRBJ1-5
D: -
DNA: TGTGCCAGCAGCTTAGGCCTTACAGGATTGGATCAGCCCCAGCATTTT
CDR3: CASSLGLTGLDQPQHF

V: TRBV28
size: -
J: TRBJ2-3
D: TRBD2
DNA: TGTGCCAGCACCTTGGGACTAGCGGGAGGGAATGATACGCAGTATTTT
CDR3: CASTLGLAGGNDTQYF

V: TRBV24-1
size: -
J: TRBJ2-1
D: -
DNA: TGTGCCACCAGTGAGGGCCGACCAGGCAATGAGCAGTTCTTC
CDR3: CATSEGRPGNEQFF

V: TRBV19
size: few
J: TRBJ1-2
D: TRBD1
DNA: TGTGCCAGTAGGCGCGTTCAGGGGGCTAACTATGGCTACACCTTC
CDR3: CASRRVQGANYGYTF

V: TRBV3-1/TRBV3-2
size: -
J: TRBJ1-5
D: -
DNA: TGTGCCAGCAGCCAAGATCTCAATCAGCCCCAGCATTTT
CDR3: CASSQDLNQPQHF

V: TRBV5-4
size: -
J: TRBJ2-1
D: TRBD2
DNA: TGTGCCAGCAGCTCACCTAGCGGGAGTACCAACAATGAGCAGTTCTTC
CDR3: CASSSPSGSTNNEQFF

V: TRBV5-1
size: -
J: TRBJ2-5
D: -
DNA: TGCGCCAGCAGCTTGGATCTGGGGGGAGAGACCCAGTACTTC
CDR3: CASSLDLGGETQYF

V: TRBV29-1
size: -
J: TRBJ1-3
D: -
DNA: TGCAGCGCCCAACACCGCGGAAACACCATATATTTT
CDR3: CSAQHRGNTIYF

V: TRBV6-5
size: -
J: TRBJ1-5
D: TRBD1
DNA: TGTGCCAGCAGTCGCGACAGGGGGAATCAGCCCCAGCATTTT
CDR3: CASSRDRGNQPQHF

V: TRBV7-2
size: -
J: TRBJ2-5
D: TRBD2
DNA: TGTGCCAGCAGCTCGTCCCGACTAGCGGACGGGCAAGAGACCCAGTACTTC
CDR3: CASSSSRLADGQETQYF

V: TRBV23-1
size: -
J: TRBJ2-7
D: -
DNA: TGCGCCAGCAGTCAGCCAGCTCTACTAGAGCAGTACTTC
CDR3: CASSQPALLEQYF

V: TRBV7-2
size: -
J: TRBJ2-7
D: TRBD2
DNA: TGTGCCAGCAGCCCGCGGGAGGGGGTCCTATACGAGCAGTACTTC
CDR3: CASSPREGVLYEQYF

V: TRBV9
size: -
J: TRBJ2-1
D: -
DNA: TGTGCCAGCAGCGCATCCCCCGGGGCCTACAATGAGCAGTTCTTC
CDR3: CASSASPGAYNEQFF

V: TRBV6-5
size: -
J: TRBJ1-4
D: -
DNA: TGTGCCAGCAGAATAGGAGTAGGTGAAAAACTGTTTTTT
CDR3: CASRIGVGEKLFF

V: TRBV27
size: few
J: TRBJ1-2
D: TRBD1
DNA: TGTGCCAGCAGTTTGCGGGACAGCCAACCTTATGGCTACACCTTC
CDR3: CASSLRDSQPYGYTF

V: TRBV2
size: -
J: TRBJ2-2
D: TRBD1
DNA: TGTGCCAGCGGGCGGGGGACAGGGCCCGGCCGGCTGTTTTTT
CDR3: CASGRGTGPGRLFF

V: TRBV5-1
size: -
J: TRBJ1-3
D: -
DNA: TGCGCCAGCAGAGCGTCCGCTGGAAACACCATATATTTT
CDR3: CASRASAGNTIYF

V: TRBV30
size: -
J: TRBJ1-5
D: -
DNA: TGTGCCTGGAGTGCGCAATCCCCGGAGCCCCAGCATTTT
CDR3: CAWSAQSPEPQHF

V: TRBV11-3
size: -
J: TRBJ1-1
D: TRBD1
DNA: TGTGCCAGCAGCCGCGGGGACAGCTCGAACACTGAAGCTTTCTTT
CDR3: CASSRGDSSNTEAFF